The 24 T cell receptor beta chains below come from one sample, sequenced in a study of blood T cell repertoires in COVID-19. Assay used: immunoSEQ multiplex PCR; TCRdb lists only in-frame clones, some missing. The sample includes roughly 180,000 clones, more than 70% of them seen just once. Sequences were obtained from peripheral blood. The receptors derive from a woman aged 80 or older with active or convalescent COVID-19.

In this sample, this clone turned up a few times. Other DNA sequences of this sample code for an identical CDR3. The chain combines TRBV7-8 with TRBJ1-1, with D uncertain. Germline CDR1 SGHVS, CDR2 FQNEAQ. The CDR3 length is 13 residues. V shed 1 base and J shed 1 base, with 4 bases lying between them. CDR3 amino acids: CASSLGQNTEAFF. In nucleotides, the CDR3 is TGTGCCAGCAGCTTAGGACAGAACACTGAAGCTTTCTTT.

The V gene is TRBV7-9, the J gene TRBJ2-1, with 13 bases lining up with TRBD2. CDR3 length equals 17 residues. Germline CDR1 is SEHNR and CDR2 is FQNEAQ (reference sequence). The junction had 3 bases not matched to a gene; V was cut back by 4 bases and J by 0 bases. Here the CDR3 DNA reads TGTGCCAGCAGCTCAACTAGCGGGAGGGCCTCCTACAATGAGCAGTTCTTC. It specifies CASSSTSGRASYNEQFF. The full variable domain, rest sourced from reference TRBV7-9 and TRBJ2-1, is DTGVSQNPRHKITKRGQNVTFRCDPISEHNRLYWYRQTLGQGPEFLTYFQNEAQLEKSRLLSDRFSAERPKGSFSTLEIQRTEQGDSAMYLCASSSTSGRASYNEQFFGPGTRLTVL.

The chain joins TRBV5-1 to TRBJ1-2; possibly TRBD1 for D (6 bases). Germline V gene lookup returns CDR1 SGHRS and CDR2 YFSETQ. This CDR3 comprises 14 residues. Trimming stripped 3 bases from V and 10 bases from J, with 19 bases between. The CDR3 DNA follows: TGCGCCAGCAGCTCCCACACCGGGACACTAATCTACACCTTC. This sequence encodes CASSSHTGTLIYTF.

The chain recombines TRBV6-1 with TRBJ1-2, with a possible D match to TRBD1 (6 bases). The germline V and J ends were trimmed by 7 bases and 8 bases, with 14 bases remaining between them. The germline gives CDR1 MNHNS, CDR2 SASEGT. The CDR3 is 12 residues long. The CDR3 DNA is TGTGCCAGCACCTACAGGGAACGGGGCTACACCTTC. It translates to CASTYRERGYTF.

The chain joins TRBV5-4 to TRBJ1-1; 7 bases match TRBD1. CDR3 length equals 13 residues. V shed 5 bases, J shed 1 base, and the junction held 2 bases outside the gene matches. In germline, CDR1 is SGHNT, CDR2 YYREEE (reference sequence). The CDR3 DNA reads TGTGCCAGCAGTCGGGACAGGAACACTGAAGCTTTCTTT. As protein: CASSRDRNTEAFF. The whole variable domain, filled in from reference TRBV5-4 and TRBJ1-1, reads ETGVTQSPTHLIKTRGQQVTLRCSSQSGHNTVSWYQQALGQGPQFIFQYYREEENGRGNFPPRFSGLQFPNYSSELNVNALELDDSALYLCASSRDRNTEAFFGQGTRLTVV.

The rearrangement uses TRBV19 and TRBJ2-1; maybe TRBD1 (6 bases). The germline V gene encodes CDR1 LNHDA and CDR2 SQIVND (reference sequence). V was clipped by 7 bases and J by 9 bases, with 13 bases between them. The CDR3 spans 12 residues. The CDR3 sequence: CASTKTGIEQFF. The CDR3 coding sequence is TGTGCCAGTACCAAAACAGGGATTGAGCAGTTCTTC.

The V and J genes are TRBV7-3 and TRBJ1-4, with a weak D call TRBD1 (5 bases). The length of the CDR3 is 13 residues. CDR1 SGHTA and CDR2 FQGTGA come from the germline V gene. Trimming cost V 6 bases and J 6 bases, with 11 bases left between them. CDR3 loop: CASRAGPDEKLFF. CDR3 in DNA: TGTGCCAGCAGGGCAGGGCCGGATGAAAAACTGTTTTTT.

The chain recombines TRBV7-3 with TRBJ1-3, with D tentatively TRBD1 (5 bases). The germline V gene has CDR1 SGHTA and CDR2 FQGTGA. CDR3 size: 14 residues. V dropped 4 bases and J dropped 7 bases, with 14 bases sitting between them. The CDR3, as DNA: TGTGCCAGCAGCTCTCCAGGGCTATCGAACACCATATATTTT. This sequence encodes CASSSPGLSNTIYF.

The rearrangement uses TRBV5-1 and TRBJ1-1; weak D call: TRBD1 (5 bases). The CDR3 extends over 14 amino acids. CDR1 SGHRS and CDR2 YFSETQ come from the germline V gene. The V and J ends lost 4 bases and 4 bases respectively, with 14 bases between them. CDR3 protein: CASSRVGGGTEAFF. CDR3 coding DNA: TGCGCCAGCAGCCGGGTGGGGGGTGGCACTGAAGCTTTCTTT.

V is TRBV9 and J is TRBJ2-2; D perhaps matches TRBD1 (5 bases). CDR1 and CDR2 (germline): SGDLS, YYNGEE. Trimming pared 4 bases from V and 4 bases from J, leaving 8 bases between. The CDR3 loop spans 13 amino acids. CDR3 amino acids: CASSPQGTGELFF. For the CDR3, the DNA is TGTGCCAGCAGCCCCCAGGGCACCGGGGAGCTGTTTTTT.

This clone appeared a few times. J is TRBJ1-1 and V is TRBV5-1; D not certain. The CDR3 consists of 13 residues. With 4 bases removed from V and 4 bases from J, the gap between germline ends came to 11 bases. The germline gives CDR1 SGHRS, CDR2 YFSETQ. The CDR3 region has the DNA TGCGCCAGCAGCCCAGGATCCGCCACTGAAGCTTTCTTT. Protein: CASSPGSATEAFF.

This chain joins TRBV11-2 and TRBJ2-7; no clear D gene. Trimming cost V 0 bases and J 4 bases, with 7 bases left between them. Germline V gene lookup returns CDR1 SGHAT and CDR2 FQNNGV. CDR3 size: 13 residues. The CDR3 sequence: CASSLEGEYEQYF. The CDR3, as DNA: TGTGCCAGCAGCTTAGAGGGCGAGTACGAGCAGTACTTC.

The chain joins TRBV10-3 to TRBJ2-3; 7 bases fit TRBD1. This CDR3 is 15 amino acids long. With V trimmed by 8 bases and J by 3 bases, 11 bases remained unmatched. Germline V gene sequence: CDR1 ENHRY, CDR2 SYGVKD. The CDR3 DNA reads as TGTGCCATCCAGCCGGATCAGGGGGTAACAGATACGCAGTATTTT. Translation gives CAIQPDQGVTDTQYF.

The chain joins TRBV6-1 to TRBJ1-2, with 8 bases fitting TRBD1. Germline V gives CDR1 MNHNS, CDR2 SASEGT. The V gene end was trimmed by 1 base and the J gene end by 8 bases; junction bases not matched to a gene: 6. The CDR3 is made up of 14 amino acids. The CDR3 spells CASSEGTGRYGYTF. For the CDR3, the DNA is TGTGCCAGCAGTGAAGGGACAGGGAGATACGGCTACACCTTC.

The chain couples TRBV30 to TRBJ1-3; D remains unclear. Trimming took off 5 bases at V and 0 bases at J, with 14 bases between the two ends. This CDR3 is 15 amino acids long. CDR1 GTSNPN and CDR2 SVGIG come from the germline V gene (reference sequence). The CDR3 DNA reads TGTGCCTGGGGATTTTTGGGAGCCTCTGGAAACACCATATATTTT. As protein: CAWGFLGASGNTIYF.

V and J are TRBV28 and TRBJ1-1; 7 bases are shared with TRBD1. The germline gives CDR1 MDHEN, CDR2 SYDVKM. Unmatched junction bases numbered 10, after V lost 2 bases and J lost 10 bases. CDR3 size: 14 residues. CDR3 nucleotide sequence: TGTGCCAGCAGTTTACCCCGAGGGGGCCTCAGAGCTTTCTTT. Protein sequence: CASSLPRGGLRAFF.

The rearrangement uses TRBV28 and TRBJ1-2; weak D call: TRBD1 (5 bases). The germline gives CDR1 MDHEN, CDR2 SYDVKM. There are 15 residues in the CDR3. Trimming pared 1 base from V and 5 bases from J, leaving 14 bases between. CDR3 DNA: TGTGCCAGCAGTTTATCCGGGTTTCGGGGGTATGGCTACACCTTC. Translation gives CASSLSGFRGYGYTF.

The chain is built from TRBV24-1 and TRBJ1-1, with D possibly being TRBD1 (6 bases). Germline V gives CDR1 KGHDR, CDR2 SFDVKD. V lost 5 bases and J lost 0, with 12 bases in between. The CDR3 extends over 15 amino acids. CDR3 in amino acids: CATSVGTSMNTEAFF. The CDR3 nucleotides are TGTGCCACCAGTGTTGGGACATCAATGAACACTGAAGCTTTCTTT.

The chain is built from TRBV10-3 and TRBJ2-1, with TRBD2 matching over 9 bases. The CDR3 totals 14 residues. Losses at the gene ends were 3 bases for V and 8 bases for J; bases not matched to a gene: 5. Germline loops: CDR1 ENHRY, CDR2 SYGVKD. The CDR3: CAISDSGSLDEQFF. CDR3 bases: TGTGCCATCAGTGATAGCGGGAGTCTGGATGAGCAGTTCTTC.

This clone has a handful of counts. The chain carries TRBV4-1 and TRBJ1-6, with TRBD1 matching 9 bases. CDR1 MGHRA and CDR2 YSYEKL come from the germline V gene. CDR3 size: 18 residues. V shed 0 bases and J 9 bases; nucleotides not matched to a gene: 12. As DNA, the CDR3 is TGCGCCAGCAGCCAAGAGTGGACAGGGGAGCCCTGGGGTTCACCCCTCCACTTT. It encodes CASSQEWTGEPWGSPLHF.

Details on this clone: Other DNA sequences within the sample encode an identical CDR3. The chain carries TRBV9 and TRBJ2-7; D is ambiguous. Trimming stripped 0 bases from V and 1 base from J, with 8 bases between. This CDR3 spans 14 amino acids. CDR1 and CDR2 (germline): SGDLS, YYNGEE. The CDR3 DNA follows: TGTGCCAGCAGCGTAGATGGCAGTTCCTACGAGCAGTACTTC. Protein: CASSVDGSSYEQYF.

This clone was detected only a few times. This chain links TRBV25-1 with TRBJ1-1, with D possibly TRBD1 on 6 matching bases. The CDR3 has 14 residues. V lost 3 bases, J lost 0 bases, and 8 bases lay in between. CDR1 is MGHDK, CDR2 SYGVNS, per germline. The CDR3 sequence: CASSDSGVNTEAFF. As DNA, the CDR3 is TGTGCCAGCAGTGACTCAGGGGTGAACACTGAAGCTTTCTTT.

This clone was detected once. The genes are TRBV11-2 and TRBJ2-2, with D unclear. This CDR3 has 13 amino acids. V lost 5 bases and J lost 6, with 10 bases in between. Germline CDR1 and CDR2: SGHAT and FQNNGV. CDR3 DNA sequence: TGTGCCAGCAGCCCCCGTATCCCCGGGGAGCTGTTTTTT. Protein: CASSPRIPGELFF.

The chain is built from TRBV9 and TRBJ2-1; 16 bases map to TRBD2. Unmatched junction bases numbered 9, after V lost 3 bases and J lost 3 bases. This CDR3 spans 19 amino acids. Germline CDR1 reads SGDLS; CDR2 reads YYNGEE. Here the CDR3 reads CASSATGTSGRAHYNEQFF. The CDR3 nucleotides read TGTGCCAGCAGCGCAACCGGGACTAGCGGGAGGGCCCACTACAATGAGCAGTTCTTC. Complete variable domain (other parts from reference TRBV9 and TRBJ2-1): DSGVTQTPKHLITATGQRVTLRCSPRSGDLSVYWYQQSLDQGLQFLIQYYNGEERAKGNILERFSAQQFPDLHSELNLSSLELGDSALYFCASSATGTSGRAHYNEQFFGPGTRLTVL.